This T cell receptor beta chain was identified in a study of blood T cell repertoires in COVID-19. Study context: There were acute and convalescent COVID-19 samples, and they came from the United States, Italy and Spain.

Germline values: CDR1 MGHRA, CDR2 YSYEKL. V lost 3 bases and J lost 8; bases outside the gene matches: 13. The CDR3 extends over 17 amino acids. Profiled with immunoSEQ multiplex PCR; TCRdb holds only in-frame clones, not every one. The sample carries fewer than 70,000 clones, roughly four fifths recorded once. In its sample, this clone was seen a few times. The receptor was isolated from a woman older than 75 with acute or convalescent COVID-19. The chain employs TRBV4-1 and TRBJ1-6, with 7 nucleotides matching TRBD1. Sequenced input: peripheral blood. CDR3 residues: CASSQVGTAVLDSPLHF. The CDR3 coding sequence is TGCGCCAGCAGCCAGGTTGGGACAGCCGTATTGGATTCACCCCTCCACTTT.